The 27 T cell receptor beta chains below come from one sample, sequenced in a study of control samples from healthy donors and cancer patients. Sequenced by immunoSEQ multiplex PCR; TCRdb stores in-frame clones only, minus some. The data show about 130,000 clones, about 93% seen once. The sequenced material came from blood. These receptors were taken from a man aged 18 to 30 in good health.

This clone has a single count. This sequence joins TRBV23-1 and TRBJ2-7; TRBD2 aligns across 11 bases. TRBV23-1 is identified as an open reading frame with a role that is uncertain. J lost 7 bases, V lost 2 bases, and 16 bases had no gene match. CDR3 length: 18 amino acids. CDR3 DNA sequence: TGCGCCAGCAGTCAACCGATTAGCGGGAGGGAAGGACCGAGGGAGCAGTACGTC. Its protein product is CASSQPISGREGPREQYV.

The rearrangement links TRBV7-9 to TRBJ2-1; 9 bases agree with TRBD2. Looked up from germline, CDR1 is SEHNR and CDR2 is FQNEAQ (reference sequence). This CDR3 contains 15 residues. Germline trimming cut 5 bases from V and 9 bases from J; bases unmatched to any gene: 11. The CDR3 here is CASSPTGTSYTEQFF. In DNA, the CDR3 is TGTGCCAGCAGCCCCACCGGGACTAGCTATACTGAGCAGTTCTTC.

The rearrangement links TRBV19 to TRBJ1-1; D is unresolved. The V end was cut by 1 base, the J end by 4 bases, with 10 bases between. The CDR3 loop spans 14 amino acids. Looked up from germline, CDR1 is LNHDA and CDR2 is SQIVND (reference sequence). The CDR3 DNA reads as TGTGCCAGTAGTATAGTCGGGCAGGTCACTGAAGCTTTCTTT. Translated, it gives CASSIVGQVTEAFF.

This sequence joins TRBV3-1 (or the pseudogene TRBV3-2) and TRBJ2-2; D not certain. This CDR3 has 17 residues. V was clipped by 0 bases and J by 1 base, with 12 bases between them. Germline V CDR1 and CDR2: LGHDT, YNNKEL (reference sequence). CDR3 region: CASSQDTGPLNTGELFF. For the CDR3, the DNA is TGTGCCAGCAGCCAAGATACGGGTCCCCTGAACACCGGGGAGCTGTTTTTT.

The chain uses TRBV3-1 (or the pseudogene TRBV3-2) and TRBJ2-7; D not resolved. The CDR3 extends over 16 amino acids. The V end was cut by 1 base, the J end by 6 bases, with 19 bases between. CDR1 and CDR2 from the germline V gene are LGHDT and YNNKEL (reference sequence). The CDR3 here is CASSQVVKPGTGEQYF. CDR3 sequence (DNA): TGTGCCAGCAGCCAAGTCGTGAAGCCGGGTACGGGCGAGCAGTACTTC.

The CDR3 loop reads CASSQNRVTEAFF. The DNA of the CDR3 is TGTGCCAGCAGCCAAAACAGGGTCACTGAAGCTTTCTTT. The chain joins TRBV14 to TRBJ1-1; a possible D gene is TRBD1 (6 bases). The CDR3 runs to 13 residues. The V end was cut by 2 bases, the J end by 4 bases, with 8 bases between. Germline loops: CDR1 SGHDN, CDR2 FVKESK.

The CDR3 reads CASLGGNTIYF. The DNA for the CDR3 is TGCGCCAGCCTTGGGGGAAACACCATATATTTT. This chain uses TRBV4-1 with TRBJ1-3, with D unresolved. The V end was cut by 8 bases, the J end by 4 bases, with 6 bases between. Germline V CDR1 and CDR2: MGHRA, YSYEKL. This CDR3 spans 11 amino acids.

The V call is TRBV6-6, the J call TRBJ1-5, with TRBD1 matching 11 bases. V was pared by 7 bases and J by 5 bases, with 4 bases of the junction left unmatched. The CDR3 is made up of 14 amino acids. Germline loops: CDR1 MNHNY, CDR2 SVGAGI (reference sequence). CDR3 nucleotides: TGTGCCAGCAACGGACAGGGGGCTGATCAGCCCCAGCATTTT. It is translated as CASNGQGADQPQHF.

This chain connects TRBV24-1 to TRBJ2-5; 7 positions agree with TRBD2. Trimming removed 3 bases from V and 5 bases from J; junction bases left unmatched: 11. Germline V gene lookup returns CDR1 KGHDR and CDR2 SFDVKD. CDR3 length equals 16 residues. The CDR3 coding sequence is TGTGCCACCAGTGATGGGGGGGGAGGGTCCAGGGAGACCCAGTACTTC. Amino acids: CATSDGGGGSRETQYF.

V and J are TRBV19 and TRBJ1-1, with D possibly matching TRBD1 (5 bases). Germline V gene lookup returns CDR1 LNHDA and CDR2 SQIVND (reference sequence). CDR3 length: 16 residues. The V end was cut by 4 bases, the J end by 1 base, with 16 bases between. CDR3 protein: CASSTGPGRENTEAFF. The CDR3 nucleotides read TGTGCCAGTAGTACAGGGCCGGGACGGGAGAACACTGAAGCTTTCTTT.

The CDR3 region is CASSLDGSNEQFF. The CDR3 nucleotides read TGTGCCAGCAGCTTAGACGGGTCCAATGAGCAGTTCTTC. The rearrangement joins TRBV7-9 to TRBJ2-1; D not resolved. V lost 1 base and J 6 bases, leaving 7 bases between the germline ends. CDR1 SEHNR and CDR2 FQNEAQ come from the germline V gene (reference sequence). The CDR3 sequence is 13 residues long. The complete variable domain, with remaining parts taken from reference TRBV7-9 and TRBJ2-1, reads DTGVSQNPRHKITKRGQNVTFRCDPISEHNRLYWYRQTLGQGPEFLTYFQNEAQLEKSRLLSDRFSAERPKGSFSTLEIQRTEQGDSAMYLCASSLDGSNEQFFGPGTRLTVL.

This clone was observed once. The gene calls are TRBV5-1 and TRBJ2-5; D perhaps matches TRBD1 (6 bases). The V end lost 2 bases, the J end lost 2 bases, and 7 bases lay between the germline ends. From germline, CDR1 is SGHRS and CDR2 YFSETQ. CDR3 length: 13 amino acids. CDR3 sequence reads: CASSLQGQETQYF. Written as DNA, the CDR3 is TGCGCCAGCAGCTTACAGGGTCAAGAGACCCAGTACTTC.

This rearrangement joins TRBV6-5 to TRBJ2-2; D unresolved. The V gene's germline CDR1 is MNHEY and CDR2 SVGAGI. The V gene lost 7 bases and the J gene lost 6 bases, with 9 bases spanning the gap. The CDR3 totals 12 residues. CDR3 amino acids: CASTPPPGELFF. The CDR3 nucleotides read TGTGCCAGCACTCCCCCTCCCGGGGAGCTGTTTTTT.

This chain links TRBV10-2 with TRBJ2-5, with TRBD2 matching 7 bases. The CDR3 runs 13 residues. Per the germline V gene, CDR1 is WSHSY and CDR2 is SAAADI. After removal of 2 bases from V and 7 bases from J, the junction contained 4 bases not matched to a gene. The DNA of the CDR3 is TGCGCCAGCAGTGAGCTAGCGGCTCGGACCCAGTACTTC. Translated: CASSELAARTQYF.

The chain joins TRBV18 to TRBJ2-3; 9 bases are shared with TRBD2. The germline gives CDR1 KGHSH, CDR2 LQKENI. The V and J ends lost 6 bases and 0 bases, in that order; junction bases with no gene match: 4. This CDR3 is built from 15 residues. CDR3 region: CASSATSGSTDTQYF. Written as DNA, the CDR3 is TGTGCCAGCTCCGCGACTAGCGGAAGCACAGATACGCAGTATTTT.

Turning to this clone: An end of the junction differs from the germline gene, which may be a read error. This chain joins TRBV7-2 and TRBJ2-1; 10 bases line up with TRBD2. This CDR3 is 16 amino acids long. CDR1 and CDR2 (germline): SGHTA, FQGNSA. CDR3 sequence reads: CASSLAGAGVTNEQFF. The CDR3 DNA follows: TGTGCCAGCAGCCTAGCGGGAGCCGGGGTTACGAATGAGCAGTTCTTC.

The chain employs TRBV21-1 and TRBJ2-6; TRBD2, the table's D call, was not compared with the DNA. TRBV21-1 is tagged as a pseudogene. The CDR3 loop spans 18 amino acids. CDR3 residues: CASSKGRGEESGANVLTF. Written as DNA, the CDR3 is TGTGCCAGCAGCAAAGGTCGAGGGGAGGAATCTGGGGCCAACGTCCTGACTTTC.

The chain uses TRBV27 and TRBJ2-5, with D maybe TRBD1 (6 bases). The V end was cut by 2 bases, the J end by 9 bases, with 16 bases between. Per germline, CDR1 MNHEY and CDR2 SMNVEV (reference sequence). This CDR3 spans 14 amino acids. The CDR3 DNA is TGTGCCAGCAGTTTACGGCAGGGGACAAAATCCCAGTACTTC. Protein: CASSLRQGTKSQYF.

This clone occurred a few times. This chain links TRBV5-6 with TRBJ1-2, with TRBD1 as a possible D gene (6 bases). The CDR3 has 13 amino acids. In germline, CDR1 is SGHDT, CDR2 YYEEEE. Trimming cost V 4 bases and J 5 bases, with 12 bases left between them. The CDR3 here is CASSDTGFYGYTF. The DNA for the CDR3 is TGTGCCAGCAGCGATACAGGGTTTTATGGCTACACCTTC.

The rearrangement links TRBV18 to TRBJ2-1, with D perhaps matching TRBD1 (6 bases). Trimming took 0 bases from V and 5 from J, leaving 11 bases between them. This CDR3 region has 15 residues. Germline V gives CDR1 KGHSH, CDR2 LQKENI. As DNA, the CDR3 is TGTGCCAGCTCACCACCGCCGACAGGCAACAATGAGCAGTTCTTC. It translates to CASSPPPTGNNEQFF.

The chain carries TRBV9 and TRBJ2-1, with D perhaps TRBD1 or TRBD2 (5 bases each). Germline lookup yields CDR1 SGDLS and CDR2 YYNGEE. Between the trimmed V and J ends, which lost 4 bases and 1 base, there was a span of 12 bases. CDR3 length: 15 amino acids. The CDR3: CASSPGAVSYNEQFF. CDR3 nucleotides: TGTGCCAGCAGCCCCGGGGCGGTTTCCTACAATGAGCAGTTCTTC.

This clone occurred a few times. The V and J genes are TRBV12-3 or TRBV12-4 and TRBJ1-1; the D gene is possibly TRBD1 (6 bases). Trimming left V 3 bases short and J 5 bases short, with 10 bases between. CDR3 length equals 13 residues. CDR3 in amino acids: CASSLTGKTEAFF. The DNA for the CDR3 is TGTGCCAGCAGTTTGACAGGAAAGACTGAAGCTTTCTTT.

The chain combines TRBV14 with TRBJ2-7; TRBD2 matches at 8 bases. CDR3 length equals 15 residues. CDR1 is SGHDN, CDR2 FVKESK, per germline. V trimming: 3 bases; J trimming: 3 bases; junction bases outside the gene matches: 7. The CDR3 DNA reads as TGTGCCAGCAGCCACGGACCGGGGGGGGTCTACGAGCAGTACGTC. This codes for CASSHGPGGVYEQYV.

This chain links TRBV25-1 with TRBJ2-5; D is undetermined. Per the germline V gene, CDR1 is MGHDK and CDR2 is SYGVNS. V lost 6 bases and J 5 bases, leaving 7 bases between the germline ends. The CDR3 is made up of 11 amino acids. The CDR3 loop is CASSPKETQYF. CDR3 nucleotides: TGTGCCAGCAGCCCCAAGGAGACCCAGTACTTC.

CDR3 in DNA: TGTGCCAGCAGTTACAATAGTTTGGGGGTCACTGAAGCTTTCTTT. Its translation is CASSYNSLGVTEAFF. The rearrangement uses TRBV6-5 and TRBJ1-1, with D perhaps TRBD1 (5 bases). The CDR3 extends over 15 amino acids. From germline, CDR1 is MNHEY and CDR2 SVGAGI. With 2 bases removed from V and 4 bases from J, the gap between germline ends came to 14 bases.

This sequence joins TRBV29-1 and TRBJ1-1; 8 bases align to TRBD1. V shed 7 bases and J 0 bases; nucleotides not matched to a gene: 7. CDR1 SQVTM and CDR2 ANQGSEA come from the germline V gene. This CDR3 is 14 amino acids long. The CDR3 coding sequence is TGCAGCGCCGGACAGGGTAAGGTGAACACTGAAGCTTTCTTT. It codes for CSAGQGKVNTEAFF.

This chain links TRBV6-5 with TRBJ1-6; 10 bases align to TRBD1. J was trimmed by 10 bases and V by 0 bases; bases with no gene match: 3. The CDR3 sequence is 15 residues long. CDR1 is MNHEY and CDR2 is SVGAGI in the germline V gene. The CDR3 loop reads CASSYSGQGTSPLHF. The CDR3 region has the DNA TGTGCCAGCAGTTACTCGGGACAGGGGACGTCACCCCTCCACTTT.